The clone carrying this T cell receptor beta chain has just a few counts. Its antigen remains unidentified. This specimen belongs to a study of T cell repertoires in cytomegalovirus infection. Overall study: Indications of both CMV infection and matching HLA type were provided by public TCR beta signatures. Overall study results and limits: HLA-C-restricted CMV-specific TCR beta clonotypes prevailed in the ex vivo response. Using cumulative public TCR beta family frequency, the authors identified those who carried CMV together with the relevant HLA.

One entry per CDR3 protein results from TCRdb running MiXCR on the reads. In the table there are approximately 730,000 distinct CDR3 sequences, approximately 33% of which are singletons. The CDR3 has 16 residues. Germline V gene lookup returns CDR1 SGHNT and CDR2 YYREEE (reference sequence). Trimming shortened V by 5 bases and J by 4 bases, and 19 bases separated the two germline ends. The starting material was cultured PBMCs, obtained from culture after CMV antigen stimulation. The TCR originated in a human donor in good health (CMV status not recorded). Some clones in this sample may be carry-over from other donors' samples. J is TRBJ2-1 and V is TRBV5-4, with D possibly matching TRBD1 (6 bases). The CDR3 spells CASRLTTGRVYNEQFF. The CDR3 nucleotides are TGTGCCAGCAGACTCACGACAGGCCGGGTATACAATGAGCAGTTCTTC.